Listed here are 2 T cell receptor beta chains from one sample, sequenced in a study of PD-L1 blockade in urothelial cancer. Measured with immunoSEQ multiplex PCR; TCRdb has only the in-frame clones, and not every one. The sample shows under 50,000 clones, approximately 90% of them seen only once. Material: PBMCs, obtained around atezolizumab (anti-PD-L1) treatment. Source of these receptors: a man aged 65 to 79 with urothelial cancer.

J is TRBJ2-3 and V is TRBV25-1, with a tentative D call TRBD1 (5 bases). Trimming shortened V by 2 bases and J by 4 bases, and 13 bases separated the two germline ends. CDR1 is MGHDK and CDR2 is SYGVNS in the germline V gene. This CDR3 is built from 15 residues. CDR3 bases: TGTGCCAGCAGTGAAGGCACAGGCCCCCCAGATACGCAGTATTTT. This gives the protein CASSEGTGPPDTQYF.

This clone was recorded only once. The chain's CDR3 is CASSRTGVLETQYF. In nucleotides, the CDR3 is TGTGCCAGCAGTCGGACCGGGGTTCTGGAGACCCAGTACTTC. The rearrangement joins TRBV27 to TRBJ2-5; TRBD2 might be the D (5 bases). The CDR3 covers 14 residues. From germline, CDR1 is MNHEY and CDR2 SMNVEV (reference sequence). V lost 5 bases and J lost 5, with 15 bases in between.